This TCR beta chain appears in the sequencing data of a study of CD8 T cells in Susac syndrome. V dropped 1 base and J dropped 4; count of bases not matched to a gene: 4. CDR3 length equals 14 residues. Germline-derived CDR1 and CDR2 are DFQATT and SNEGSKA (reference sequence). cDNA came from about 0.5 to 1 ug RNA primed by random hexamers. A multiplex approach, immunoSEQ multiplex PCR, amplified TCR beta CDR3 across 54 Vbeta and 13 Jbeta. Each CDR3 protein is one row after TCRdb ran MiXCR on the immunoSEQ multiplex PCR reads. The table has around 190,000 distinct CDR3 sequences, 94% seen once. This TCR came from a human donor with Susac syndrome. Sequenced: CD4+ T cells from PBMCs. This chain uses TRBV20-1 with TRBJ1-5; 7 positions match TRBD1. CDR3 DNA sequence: TGCAGTGCTAGAGCACCGGGACAGAATCAGCCCCAGCATTTT. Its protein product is CSARAPGQNQPQHF.